This T cell receptor beta chain was profiled in a study of cytomegalovirus exposure and HLA in healthy donors. Both 60 Vbeta primers and 13 Jbeta primers went into the PCR. Data came from immunoSEQ multiplex PCR; TCRdb stores just in-frame clones and leaves some out. The sample comprises around 190,000 clones, around 80% of which are singletons, and under 7.5% rests with the top ten. Germline CDR1 reads PRHDT; CDR2 reads FYEKMQ (reference sequence). The CDR3 runs to 15 residues. A remark on this clone: Its target is not known.

Study outcomes and limitations: The authors considered a cluster of highly shared sequence variants likely to be a sequencing artifact. Beyond CMV serostatus, there was no information to go on about immune exposure.

The sequencing input was PBMCs. The V call is TRBV13, the J call TRBJ2-5; TRBD1 aligns across 12 bases. The end of the DNA is better explained by TRBJ2-7, so the J call may be wrong. The clonotype comes from a middle-aged man in good health and CMV-seronegative. CDR3 protein: CASSITGTGGHEQYF. Here the CDR3 DNA reads TGTGCCAGCAGCATCACCGGGACAGGGGGCCACGAGCAGTACTTC.